This T cell receptor beta chain comes out of a study of CD8 T cells in Susac syndrome. Reverse transcription used about 0.45 to 1 ug RNA and random hexamers. Multiplex immunoSEQ PCR targeted 54 Vbeta and 13 Jbeta TCR beta segments. TCRdb independently ran MiXCR on the immunoSEQ multiplex PCR reads; one entry per CDR3 protein. This sample has under 200,000 distinct CDR3 sequences, with about 93% found just once. The TCR sequence derives from a human donor in good health. Sequenced sample: CD4+ T cells from PBMCs.

CDR3 loop: CASSLLAGGTDTQYF. CDR3 coding DNA: TGTGCCAGCAGTTTACTAGCGGGGGGCACAGATACGCAGTATTTT. The chain recombines TRBV28 with TRBJ2-3, with TRBD2 matching 10 bases. Germline assignment: CDR1 MDHEN and CDR2 SYDVKM. The ends lost 2 bases at V and 1 base at J; junction bases unmatched: 0. The CDR3 has 15 amino acids.